The T cell receptor beta chain described here comes from a study of beta chain features in type 1 diabetes. At the level of the study: Age, gender, cell numbers and subset yield matched between patients and controls.

Germline V CDR1 and CDR2: MDHEN, SYDVKM. The CDR3 runs to 17 residues. V lost 2 bases and J lost 3; bases outside the gene matches: 6. Broader study findings: Naive, central memory and Treg TCRB repertoires appeared more alike in patients than in healthy donors.

This clone turned up a few times. Its antigen remains unknown. As every portion of the isolated RNA was reverse transcribed, the sequencing read expressed TCRB transcripts. Clones were sequenced by immunoSEQ multiplex PCR, and TCRdb holds only the in-frame ones, with some missing. This sample has 200,000 to 250,000 clones, with about 9.3% found just once. The sample consisted of naive CD4+ T cells from blood. The chain carries TRBV28 and TRBJ2-2; 10 bases match TRBD1. This clonotype was sampled from a woman younger than 30 in good health. The DNA of the CDR3 is TGTGCCAGCAGTTTAGGCGACAGGGGGCATGACACCGGGGAGCTGTTTTTT. This gives the protein CASSLGDRGHDTGELFF.